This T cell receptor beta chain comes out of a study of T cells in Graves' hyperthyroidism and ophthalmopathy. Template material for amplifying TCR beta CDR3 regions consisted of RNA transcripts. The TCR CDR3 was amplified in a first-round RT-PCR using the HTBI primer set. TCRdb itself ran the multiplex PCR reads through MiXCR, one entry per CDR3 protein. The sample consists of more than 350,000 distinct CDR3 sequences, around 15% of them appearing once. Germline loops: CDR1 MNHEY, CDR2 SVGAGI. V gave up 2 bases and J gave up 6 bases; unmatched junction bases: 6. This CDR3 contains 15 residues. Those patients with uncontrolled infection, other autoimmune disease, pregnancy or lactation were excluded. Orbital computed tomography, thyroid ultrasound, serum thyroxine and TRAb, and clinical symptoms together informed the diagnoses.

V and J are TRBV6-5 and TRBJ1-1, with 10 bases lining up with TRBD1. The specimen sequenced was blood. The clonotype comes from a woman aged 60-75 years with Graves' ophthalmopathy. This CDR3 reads CASSYGTGVSAEAFF. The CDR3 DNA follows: TGTGCCAGCAGTTACGGGACAGGGGTTTCAGCTGAAGCTTTCTTT.